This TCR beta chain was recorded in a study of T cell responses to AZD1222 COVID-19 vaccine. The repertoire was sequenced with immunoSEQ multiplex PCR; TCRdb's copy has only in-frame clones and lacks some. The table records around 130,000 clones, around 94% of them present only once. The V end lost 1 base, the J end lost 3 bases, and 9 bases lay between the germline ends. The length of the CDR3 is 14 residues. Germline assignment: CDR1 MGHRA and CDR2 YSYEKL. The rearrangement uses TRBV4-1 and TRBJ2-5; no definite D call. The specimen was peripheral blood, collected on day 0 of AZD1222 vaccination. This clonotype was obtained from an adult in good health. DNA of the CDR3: TGCGCCAGCAGCCAAGTCTACGGAAAAGAGACCCAGTACTTC. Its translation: CASSQVYGKETQYF.